Listed below are T cell receptor beta chains from one sample, sequenced in a study of beta chain features in type 1 diabetes. Using immunoSEQ multiplex PCR, the repertoire was profiled, and TCRdb retains in-frame clones only, with some absent. The sample lists around 170,000 clones, about 9% occurring once. Specimen: central memory CD4+ T cells from blood. The receptor set was obtained from a woman aged 25 to 39 with type 1 diabetes. The CDR3 runs from the conserved cysteine through the conserved F or W. A D gene is named only where the DNA matches it firmly. Where a row states a size, it is once, few, many or the class of an expanded clone; other rows omit it.

v_call	clone_size	j_call	d_call	cdr3_nt	cdr3_aa
TRBV5-6	NA	TRBJ2-1	TRBD2	TGTGCCAGCAGCTTGGATCCAGCGGGAGGGCCTGTTCAGCAGTTCTTC	CASSLDPAGGPVQQFF
TRBV19	NA	TRBJ2-1	TRBD2	TGTGCCAGTAGGTGGGCTAGCGGGAGCAGTGAGCAGTTCTTC	CASRWASGSSEQFF
TRBV5-1	few	TRBJ2-3	TRBD2	TGCGCCAGCAGCTTGGATGGGACTAGTACCCCCACGCAGTATTTT	CASSLDGTSTPTQYF
TRBV19	NA	TRBJ2-5	TRBD2	TGTGCCAGTAGTGGGCTAGCGGATCAAGAGACCCAGTACTTC	CASSGLADQETQYF
TRBV7-2	few	TRBJ2-6	TRBD1	TGTGCCAGCAGCCTGAGGGCAACGGGACAGATCTCTGGGGCCAACGTCCTGACTTTC	CASSLRATGQISGANVLTF
TRBV10-3	NA	TRBJ1-1	TRBD1	TGTGCCACCCTTGGTCCGGGACAGTTCACGGCCACTGAAGCTTTCTTT	CATLGPGQFTATEAFF
TRBV19	NA	TRBJ1-2	NA	TGTGCCAGTAGTATCTTCGGGGAAGGAGGCTACACCTTC	CASSIFGEGGYTF
TRBV7-2	few	TRBJ1-1	NA	TGTGCCAGCAGCTTAGCGGGGGGGGAGACCAACACTGAAGCTTTCTTT	CASSLAGGETNTEAFF
TRBV6-1	few	TRBJ2-7	NA	TGTGCCAGCAGTGAACCAACAGGCTACGAGCAGTACTTC	CASSEPTGYEQYF
TRBV7-2	few	TRBJ1-2	NA	TGTGCCAGCAGCGTGGGGTCGGGAACAATTAACTATGGCTACACCTTC	CASSVGSGTINYGYTF
TRBV7-3	few	TRBJ2-1	TRBD2	TGTGCCAGCAGAAGAGGTGGCGGGAGCAATGAGCAGTTCTTC	CASRRGGGSNEQFF
TRBV29-1	few	TRBJ1-1	NA	TGCAGCGTGGCTCGACAGGCGAACACTGAAGCTTTCTTT	CSVARQANTEAFF
TRBV9	NA	TRBJ2-6	NA	TGTGCCAGCAGCGCCCTCCTGGGGCGCTCTGGGGCCAACGTCCTGACTTTC	CASSALLGRSGANVLTF
TRBV5-4	few	TRBJ2-5	TRBD1	TGTGCCAGCAGCGAAGACCCGGGACAGAGAAAAGAGACCCAGTACTTC	CASSEDPGQRKETQYF
TRBV5-4	few	TRBJ2-3	NA	TGTGCCAGCAGCCTACGAATGGGGGCGAGCACAGATACGCAGTATTTT	CASSLRMGASTDTQYF
TRBV6-5	few	TRBJ2-5	TRBD1	TGTGCCAGCAGAGTGGACAGGGACCAAGAGACCCAGTACTTC	CASRVDRDQETQYF
TRBV28	few	TRBJ1-1	NA	TGTGCCAGCAGTTTACGAGCGAACACTGAAGCTTTCTTT	CASSLRANTEAFF
TRBV2	few	TRBJ2-7	TRBD1	TGTGCCAGCAGTCCTGGGACAGGGTACGAGCAGTACTTC	CASSPGTGYEQYF
TRBV30	few	TRBJ2-7	NA	TGTGCCTGGAGTGTGGCCCACGAGCAGTACTTC	CAWSVAHEQYF
TRBV30	NA	TRBJ2-4	TRBD2	TGTGCCTGGGCAAAGGCTCTAGCGGGAGGGCCTAACATTCAGTACTTC	CAWAKALAGGPNIQYF
TRBV30	NA	TRBJ1-4	NA	TGTGCCTGGTCCAATCCCCCAACTAATGAAAAACTGTTTTTT	CAWSNPPTNEKLFF
TRBV14	many	TRBJ2-2	NA	TGTGCCAGCAGCCGCGGGACCACCGGGGAGCTGTTTTTT	CASSRGTTGELFF
TRBV28	NA	TRBJ2-1	TRBD2	TGTGCCAGCAGGCGCGGGACTAGCGGATACAATGAGCAGTTCTTC	CASRRGTSGYNEQFF
TRBV14	NA	TRBJ2-7	NA	TGTGCCAGCAGCCAAGATCGTAGTACCAGGGGTTCCTCCTACGAGCAGTACTTC	CASSQDRSTRGSSYEQYF
TRBV28	NA	TRBJ2-7	TRBD2	TGTGCCAGCATTCGGGAGGGTTACGAGCAGTACTTC	CASIREGYEQYF
TRBV4-2	few	TRBJ2-7	TRBD2	TGTGCCAGCAGCCAAGCGCTAGCGGAGTCCTACGAGCAGTACTTC	CASSQALAESYEQYF
TRBV7-9	few	TRBJ2-2	NA	TGTGCCAGCAGCCGCAGGGACTCCCGCACCGGGGAGCTGTTTTTT	CASSRRDSRTGELFF
TRBV27	NA	TRBJ1-2	TRBD1	TGTGCCAGCAGTTCCACCGGACAGGGATCCTATGGCTACACCTTC	CASSSTGQGSYGYTF
TRBV11-2	NA	TRBJ2-5	NA	TGTGCCAGCAGACTTCTGGACTTGTCTCAGGAGACCCAGTACTTC	CASRLLDLSQETQYF
TRBV7-2	NA	TRBJ1-2	TRBD1	TGTGCCAGCAGCCCCACAGGGGTCGGCTATGGCTACACCTTC	CASSPTGVGYGYTF
TRBV7-9	few	TRBJ2-7	NA	TGTGCCAGCAGCCTTAAAAACGAGCAGTACTTC	CASSLKNEQYF
TRBV7-9	NA	TRBJ2-5	TRBD1	TGTGCCAGCAGTACAGGGGGCGCAGAGACCCAGTACTTC	CASSTGGAETQYF
TRBV2	NA	TRBJ2-1	TRBD1	TGTGCCAGCGGGACAGACTACAATGAGCAGTTCTTC	CASGTDYNEQFF
TRBV19	few	TRBJ1-5	TRBD1	TGTGCCAGTAGTTCCACAGGGGGAGATCAGCCCCAGCATTTT	CASSSTGGDQPQHF
TRBV28	few	TRBJ2-3	TRBD1	TGTGCCAGCAGTTCGACAGGGAAGACAGATACGCAGTATTTT	CASSSTGKTDTQYF
TRBV28	NA	TRBJ2-7	TRBD2	TGTGCCAGCTCCCCGGGGGGTTGGGAGCAGTACTTC	CASSPGGWEQYF